This is a list of T cell receptor beta chains from one sample in a study of CD8 T cells in ankylosing spondylitis. MiXCR was run by TCRdb on the 5' RACE reads, yielding one entry per CDR3 protein. The top ten hold 3.3% of the sample, which has under 150,000 distinct CDR3 sequences, 7% to 10% seen once. The source material was blood, either unsorted or a sorted T cell fraction (not recorded which). The origin of the receptors is a male donor with ankylosing spondylitis or in good health (not recorded which). The conserved cysteine and the conserved F or W are not part of the CDR3 here. Each record gives: V gene, J gene, CDR3 protein.

>TRBV5-1|TRBJ2-5
ASRPLSGSRETQY
>TRBV5-5|TRBJ2-1
ASSSGQVDNEQF
>TRBV20-1|TRBJ2-7
SARGMGEGGYEQY
>TRBV7-8|TRBJ2-1
ASSLDGSYNEQF
>TRBV5-1|TRBJ2-3
ASSLGLAGYDTQY
>TRBV12-3/TRBV12-4|TRBJ1-1
ASTKLPGNTEAF
>TRBV20-1|TRBJ2-3
SARERAKRTARTDTQY
>TRBV6-2/TRBV6-3|TRBJ2-1
ASREPGIRGNEQF
>TRBV20-1|TRBJ2-2
SARGPGGELF
>TRBV5-1|TRBJ2-2
ASRSAASGSLKNTGELF
>TRBV6-2/TRBV6-3|TRBJ2-1
ASTPGHLLDEQF
>TRBV20-1|TRBJ2-7
SAGGQGILREQY
>TRBV5-1|TRBJ2-1
ASTRDTQYNEQF
>TRBV12-3/TRBV12-4|TRBJ1-1
ASSLRRDRGFTEAF
>TRBV5-1|TRBJ2-1
ASKYSIAGSYNEQF
>TRBV7-2|TRBJ2-7
ASSSQRSGYEQY
>TRBV7-9|TRBJ2-7
ASSSVESGRVYEQY
>TRBV20-1|TRBJ2-7
SALLQGADEQY
>TRBV20-1|TRBJ2-5
SAPTSSRETQY
>TRBV27|TRBJ2-4
ASSLRGYGNIQY
>TRBV12-3/TRBV12-4|TRBJ2-7
ASSFRLALPYEQY
>TRBV7-2|TRBJ1-6
ASKPRQGNNSPLH
>TRBV7-9|TRBJ1-1
ASSYGVGRDTEAF
>TRBV30|TRBJ1-6
AWNQGQANSPLH
>TRBV29-1|TRBJ1-1
SATVNTEAF
>TRBV7-2|TRBJ2-5
ASSPGLGWETQY
>TRBV12-3/TRBV12-4|TRBJ1-3
AIRPGTGENTIY
>TRBV12-3/TRBV12-4|TRBJ2-2
ASTTSGRNTGELF
>TRBV7-2|TRBJ1-3
ASSDFTGNTIY
>TRBV20-1|TRBJ2-7
SSGSASSYEQY
>TRBV7-2|TRBJ2-1
ASSTRLAGGNEQF
>TRBV5-1|TRBJ1-1
ASSFGGTGNTEAF
>TRBV7-2|TRBJ1-2
ASSPFRTGYDGYT
>TRBV20-1|TRBJ1-5
SASSPAGTGGMSNQPQH
>TRBV6-2/TRBV6-3|TRBJ2-1
ASSYRTINEQF
>TRBV4-1|TRBJ2-1
ASSQDGGLAVYNEQF
>TRBV4-2|TRBJ2-4
ASSQEFIVAKNIQY
>TRBV5-1|TRBJ2-2
ASSLAEAGPNTGELF
>TRBV5-5|TRBJ2-1
ASSFGTGSYNEQF
>TRBV11-2|TRBJ1-2
ASSLGGGYT
>TRBV6-2/TRBV6-3|TRBJ2-2
ASSLPSGTGELF
>TRBV20-1|TRBJ1-2
SADPGQGAGYGYT
>TRBV3-1|TRBJ1-1
ASSQNSRGIEAF
>TRBV7-2|TRBJ1-5
ASSLAGRVGQPQH
>TRBV27|TRBJ1-6
ASKGAGSSYNSPLH
>TRBV6-5|TRBJ1-5
ASSYRGPDQPQH
>TRBV20-1|TRBJ2-7
SAKKLAGLYEQY
>TRBV7-8|TRBJ1-1
ASSDHPGQGGTEAF
>TRBV27|TRBJ2-1
ASSNSRTGRNEQF
>TRBV7-2|TRBJ2-5
ASSSSGSTETQY